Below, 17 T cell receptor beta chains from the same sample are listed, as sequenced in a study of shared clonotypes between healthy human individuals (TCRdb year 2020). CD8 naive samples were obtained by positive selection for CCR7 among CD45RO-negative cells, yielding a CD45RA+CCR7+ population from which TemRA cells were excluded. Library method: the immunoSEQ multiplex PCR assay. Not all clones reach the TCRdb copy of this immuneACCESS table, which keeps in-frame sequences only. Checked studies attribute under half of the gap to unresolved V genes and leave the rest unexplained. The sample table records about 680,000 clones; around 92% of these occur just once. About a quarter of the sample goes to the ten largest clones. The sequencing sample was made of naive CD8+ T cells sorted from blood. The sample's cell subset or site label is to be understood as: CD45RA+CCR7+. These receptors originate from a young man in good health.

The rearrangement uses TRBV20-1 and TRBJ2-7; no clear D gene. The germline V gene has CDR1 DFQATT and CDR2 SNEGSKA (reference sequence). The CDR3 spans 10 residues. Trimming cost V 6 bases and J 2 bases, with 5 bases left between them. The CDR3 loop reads CSAEPYEQYF. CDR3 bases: TGCAGTGCAGAGCCCTACGAGCAGTACTTC.

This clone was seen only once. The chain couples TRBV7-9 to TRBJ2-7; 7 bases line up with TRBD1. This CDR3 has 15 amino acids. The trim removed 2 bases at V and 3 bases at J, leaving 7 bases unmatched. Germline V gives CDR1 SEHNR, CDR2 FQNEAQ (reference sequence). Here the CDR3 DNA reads TGTGCCAGCAGCTTATCCCAGGGGGTATACTACGAGCAGTACTTC. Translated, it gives CASSLSQGVYYEQYF. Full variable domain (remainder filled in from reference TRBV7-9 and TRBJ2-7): DTGVSQNPRHKITKRGQNVTFRCDPISEHNRLYWYRQTLGQGPEFLTYFQNEAQLEKSRLLSDRFSAERPKGSFSTLEIQRTEQGDSAMYLCASSLSQGVYYEQYFGPGTRLTVT.

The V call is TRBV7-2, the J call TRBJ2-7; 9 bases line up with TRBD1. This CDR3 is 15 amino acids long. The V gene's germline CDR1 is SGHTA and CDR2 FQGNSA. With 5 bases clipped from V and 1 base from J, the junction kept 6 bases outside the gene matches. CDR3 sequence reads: CASSLGQGRSYEQYF. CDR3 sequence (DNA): TGTGCCAGCAGCCTAGGACAGGGGAGGTCCTACGAGCAGTACTTC.

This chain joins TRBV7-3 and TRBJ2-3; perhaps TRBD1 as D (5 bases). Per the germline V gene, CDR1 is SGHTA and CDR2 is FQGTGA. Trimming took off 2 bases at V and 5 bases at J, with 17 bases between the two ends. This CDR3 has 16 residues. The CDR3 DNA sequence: TGTGCCAGCAGCTTACACCCGGACATAAAGGGAGATACGCAGTATTTT. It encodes CASSLHPDIKGDTQYF.

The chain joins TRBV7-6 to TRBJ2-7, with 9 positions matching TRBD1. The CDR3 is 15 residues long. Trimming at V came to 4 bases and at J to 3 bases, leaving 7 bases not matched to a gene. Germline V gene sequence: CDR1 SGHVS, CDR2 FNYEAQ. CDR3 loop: CASSSRLDRGYEQYF. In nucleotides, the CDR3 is TGTGCCAGCAGCTCGCGATTGGACAGGGGCTACGAGCAGTACTTC.

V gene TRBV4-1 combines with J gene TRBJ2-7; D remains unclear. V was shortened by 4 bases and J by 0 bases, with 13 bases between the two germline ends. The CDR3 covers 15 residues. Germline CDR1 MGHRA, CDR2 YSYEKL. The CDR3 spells CASSPIKAVSYEQYF. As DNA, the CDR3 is TGCGCCAGCAGCCCTATTAAGGCAGTCTCCTACGAGCAGTACTTC.

The CDR3 loop reads CASSQDYGAALGLETQYF. The CDR3, as DNA: TGCGCCAGCAGCCAAGATTATGGGGCCGCCTTGGGGCTAGAGACCCAGTACTTC. The chain links TRBV4-3 to TRBJ2-5; a weak D match, TRBD1 (5 bases). The CDR3 runs 18 residues. V was trimmed by 0 bases and J by 4 bases, leaving 21 bases between them. Germline CDR1 LGHNA, CDR2 YSLEER.

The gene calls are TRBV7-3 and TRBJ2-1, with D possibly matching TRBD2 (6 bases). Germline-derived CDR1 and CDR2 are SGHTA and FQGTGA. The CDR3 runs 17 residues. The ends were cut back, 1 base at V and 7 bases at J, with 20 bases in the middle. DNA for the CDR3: TGTGCCAGCAGCTTAATTATCCGGGAGCAAAGGAGAAATGAGCAGTTCTTC. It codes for CASSLIIREQRRNEQFF.

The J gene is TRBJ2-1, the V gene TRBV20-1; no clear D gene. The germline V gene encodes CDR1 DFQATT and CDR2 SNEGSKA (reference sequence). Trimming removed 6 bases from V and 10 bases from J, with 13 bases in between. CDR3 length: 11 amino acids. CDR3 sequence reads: CSASPSGEQFF. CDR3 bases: TGCAGTGCCAGCCCGTCTGGGGAGCAGTTCTTC.

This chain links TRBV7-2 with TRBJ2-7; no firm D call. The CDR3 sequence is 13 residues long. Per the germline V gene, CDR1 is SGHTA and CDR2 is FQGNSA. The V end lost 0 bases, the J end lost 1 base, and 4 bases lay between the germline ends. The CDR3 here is CASSLARSYEQYF. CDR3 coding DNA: TGTGCCAGCAGCTTAGCGAGGTCCTACGAGCAGTACTTC.

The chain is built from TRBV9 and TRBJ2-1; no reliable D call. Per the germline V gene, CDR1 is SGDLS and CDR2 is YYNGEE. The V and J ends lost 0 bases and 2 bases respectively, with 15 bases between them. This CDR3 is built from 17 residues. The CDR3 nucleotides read TGTGCCAGCAGCGTAGGAGGAGATCCGCCACCCTACAATGAGCAGTTCTTC. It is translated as CASSVGGDPPPYNEQFF.

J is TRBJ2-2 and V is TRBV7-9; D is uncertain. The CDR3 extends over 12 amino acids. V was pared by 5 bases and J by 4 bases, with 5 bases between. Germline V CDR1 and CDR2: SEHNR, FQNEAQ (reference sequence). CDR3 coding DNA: TGTGCCAGCAGCGGTAGCACCGGGGAGCTGTTTTTT. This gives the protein CASSGSTGELFF. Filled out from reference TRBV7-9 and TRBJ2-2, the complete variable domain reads DTGVSQNPRHKITKRGQNVTFRCDPISEHNRLYWYRQTLGQGPEFLTYFQNEAQLEKSRLLSDRFSAERPKGSFSTLEIQRTEQGDSAMYLCASSGSTGELFFGEGSRLTVL.

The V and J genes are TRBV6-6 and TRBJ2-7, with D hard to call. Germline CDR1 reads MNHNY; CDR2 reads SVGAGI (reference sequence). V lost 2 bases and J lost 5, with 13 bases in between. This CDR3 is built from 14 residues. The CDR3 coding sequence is TGTGCCAGCAGTTACACCAGAATCCAAGACGAGCAGTACTTC. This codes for CASSYTRIQDEQYF.

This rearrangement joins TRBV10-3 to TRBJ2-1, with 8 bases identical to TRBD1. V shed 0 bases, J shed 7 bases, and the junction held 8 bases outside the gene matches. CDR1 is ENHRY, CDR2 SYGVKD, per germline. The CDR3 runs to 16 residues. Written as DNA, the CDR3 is TGTGCCATCAGTGAGTCCATACAGGGGGAGAGGAATGAGCAGTTCTTC. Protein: CAISESIQGERNEQFF.

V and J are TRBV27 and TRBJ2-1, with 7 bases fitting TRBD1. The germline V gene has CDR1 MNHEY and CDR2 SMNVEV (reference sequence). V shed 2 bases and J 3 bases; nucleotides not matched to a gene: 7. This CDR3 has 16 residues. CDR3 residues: CASSLGTGAYYNEQFF. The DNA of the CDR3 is TGTGCCAGCAGTTTAGGAACAGGGGCTTACTACAATGAGCAGTTCTTC.

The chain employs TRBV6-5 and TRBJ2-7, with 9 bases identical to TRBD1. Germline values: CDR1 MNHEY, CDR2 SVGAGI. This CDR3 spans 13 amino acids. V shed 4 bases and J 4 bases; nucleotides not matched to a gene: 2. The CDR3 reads CASSSGQGYEQYF. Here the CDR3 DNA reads TGTGCCAGCAGTTCCGGACAGGGGTACGAGCAGTACTTC.

In DNA form, the CDR3 reads TGTGCCAGCAGCTCCTTAGCAGGGACAGCTAACACTGAAGCTTTCTTT. This gives the protein CASSSLAGTANTEAFF. The V call is TRBV7-9, the J call TRBJ1-1; 7 bases map to TRBD1. Germline assignment: CDR1 SEHNR and CDR2 FQNEAQ (reference sequence). This CDR3 is built from 16 residues. V lost 4 bases, J lost 2 bases, and 10 bases stayed unmatched.